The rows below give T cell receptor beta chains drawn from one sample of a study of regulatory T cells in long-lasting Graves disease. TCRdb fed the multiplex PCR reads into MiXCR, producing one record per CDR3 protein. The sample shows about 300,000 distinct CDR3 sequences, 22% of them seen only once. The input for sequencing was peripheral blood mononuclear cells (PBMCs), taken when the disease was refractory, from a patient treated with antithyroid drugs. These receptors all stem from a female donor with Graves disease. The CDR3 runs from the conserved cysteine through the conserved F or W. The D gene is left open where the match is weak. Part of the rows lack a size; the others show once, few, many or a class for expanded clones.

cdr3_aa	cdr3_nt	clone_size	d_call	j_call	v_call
CASSRQGGNYGYTF	TGTGCCAGCAGCCGACAGGGGGGAAACTATGGCTACACCTTC	few	TRBD1	TRBJ1-2	TRBV4-2
CASSPIDSYEQYF	TGTGCCAGCAGTCCCATCGACAGCTACGAGCAGTACTTC	many	.	TRBJ2-7	TRBV28
CASSFFGGYEQYF	TGTGCCAGCAGCTTTTTTGGGGGCTACGAGCAGTACTTC	few	.	TRBJ2-7	TRBV5-6
CASRTVREKLFF	TGTGCCAGCAGGACAGTCAGGGAAAAACTGTTTTTT	many	.	TRBJ1-4	TRBV2
CASSPTGLAGDEQYF	TGTGCTAGCAGCCCAACAGGGCTAGCGGGAGACGAGCAGTACTTC	many	TRBD2	TRBJ2-7	TRBV7-7
CASQKYEDQETQYF	TGTGCCAGCCAGAAATATGAGGACCAAGAGACCCAGTACTTC	many	.	TRBJ2-5	TRBV28
CASRPTMDSTPYERYF	TGTGCCAGCAGACCAACAATGGACAGTACCCCCTACGAGCGGTACTTC	.	.	TRBJ2-7	TRBV6-1
CASSPNGGSNEKLFF	TGTGCCAGCAGCCCCAACGGGGGATCTAATGAAAAACTGTTTTTT	many	.	TRBJ1-4	TRBV11-2
CASSRDSLNSPLHF	TGTGCCAGCAGCCGGGACAGCCTTAATTCACCCCTCCACTTT	many	TRBD1	TRBJ1-6	TRBV12-3/TRBV12-4
CASSRSTGELYEQYF	TGTGCCAGCTCCCGATCGACAGGGGAACTTTACGAGCAGTACTTC	many	TRBD1	TRBJ2-7	TRBV18
CASSVSGISGYTF	TGTGCCAGTAGTGTCTCAGGGATCTCTGGCTACACCTTC	.	.	TRBJ1-2	TRBV19
CASSFSLPGAERLAEAFF	TGCGCCAGCAGCTTCTCTCTTCCAGGGGCCGAACGATTGGCTGAAGCTTTCTTT	many	.	TRBJ1-1	TRBV5-1
CSAKAVGQGTYEQYF	TGCAGTGCTAAGGCCGTCGGACAGGGGACCTACGAGCAGTACTTC	few	TRBD1	TRBJ2-7	TRBV20-1
CSAGAQGSGNQPQHF	TGCAGTGCTGGAGCACAGGGCTCGGGCAATCAGCCCCAGCATTTT	.	.	TRBJ1-5	TRBV20-1
CASSITKETQYF	TGTGCCAGCAGCATAACAAAAGAGACCCAGTACTTC	many	.	TRBJ2-5	TRBV7-2
CASTPRDGRYGYTF	TGTGCCAGCACCCCTCGGGACGGGCGCTATGGCTACACCTTC	many	.	TRBJ1-2	TRBV12-3/TRBV12-4
CASNTGLRELFF	TGTGCCAGCAACACGGGGTTAAGGGAGCTGTTTTTT	.	.	TRBJ2-2	TRBV7-2
CASSLEGGHQPQHF	TGTGCCAGCAGCTTAGAAGGAGGGCATCAGCCCCAGCATTTT	.	.	TRBJ1-5	TRBV7-9
CASSLDTGVFTGELFF	TGTGCCAGCAGTTTGGATACAGGGGTATTCACCGGGGAGCTGTTTTTT	many	TRBD1	TRBJ2-2	TRBV28
CASSLARDRLGELFF	TGTGCCAGCAGTTTAGCCAGGGACAGGCTTGGGGAGCTGTTTTTT	many	TRBD1	TRBJ2-2	TRBV12-3/TRBV12-4
CASSYVGTSDYEQYF	TGTGCCAGCAGTTACGTCGGGACTAGCGACTACGAGCAGTACTTC	.	TRBD2	TRBJ2-7	TRBV6-2/TRBV6-3
CASSSPLFPYEQYF	TGTGCCAGCAGTTCCCCGCTTTTTCCCTACGAGCAGTACTTC	few	.	TRBJ2-7	TRBV28
CASSSLSYEQYF	TGTGCCAGCAGCTCCCTCTCCTACGAGCAGTACTTC	many	.	TRBJ2-7	TRBV7-9
CSGKAGERYSNQPQHF	TGCAGTGGTAAGGCAGGGGAACGATATAGCAATCAGCCCCAGCATTTT	.	.	TRBJ1-5	TRBV20-1
CASSTRDTAYEQYF	TGTGCCAGCAGCACCCGGGACACAGCCTACGAGCAGTACTTC	once	.	TRBJ2-7	TRBV7-2
CASSYDSRDPETQYF	TGTGCCAGCAGTTACGACTCTAGGGACCCAGAGACCCAGTACTTC	few	.	TRBJ2-5	TRBV6-5
CASSSESLEQYF	TGTGCCAGCAGCTCAGAGTCCCTCGAGCAGTACTTC	once	.	TRBJ2-7	TRBV7-9
CASSVDGLADEQYF	TGTGCCAGCAGCGTAGATGGGCTAGCGGATGAGCAGTACTTC	.	TRBD2	TRBJ2-7	TRBV9
CASSLGQGAFSYEQYF	TGTGCCAGCAGCTTAGGTCAGGGGGCTTTCTCCTACGAGCAGTACTTC	few	TRBD1	TRBJ2-7	TRBV7-2
CASSYLGVQPQHF	TGTGCCAGCAGTTATTTAGGGGTCCAGCCCCAGCATTTT	.	.	TRBJ1-5	TRBV6-2/TRBV6-3
CASSPGTVRNYGYTF	TGTGCCAGCTCACCGGGGACAGTCAGGAACTATGGCTACACCTTC	many	TRBD1	TRBJ1-2	TRBV18
CASSYPYPLDTKSTKNIQYF	TGTGCCAGCAGTTATCCCTACCCGCTGGACACTAAATCTACCAAAAACATTCAGTACTTC	few	.	TRBJ2-4	TRBV6-5
CASSPTRGVGTGELFF	TGTGCCAGCAGCCCGACCAGGGGAGTCGGCACCGGGGAGCTGTTTTTT	many	.	TRBJ2-2	TRBV11-2
CARCRGPPSYEQYF	TGTGCCCGATGTCGGGGCCCGCCATCCTACGAGCAGTACTTC	.	.	TRBJ2-7	TRBV6-1
CASSPGTGAQPQHF	TGTGCCAGCAGCCCGGGGACAGGGGCTCAGCCCCAGCATTTT	few	TRBD1	TRBJ1-5	TRBV9
CASSLNSRASTEAFF	TGTGCCAGCAGTTTAAACTCCCGGGCCAGCACTGAAGCTTTCTTT	once	.	TRBJ1-1	TRBV28
CASSSEGTPQETQYF	TGTGCCAGTAGTTCCGAGGGGACCCCGCAAGAGACCCAGTACTTC	.	.	TRBJ2-5	TRBV19
CASSRDSPFSGEPQHF	TGCGCCAGCAGCAGGGACAGTCCCTTTAGCGGGGAGCCCCAGCATTTT	few	TRBD1	TRBJ1-5	TRBV5-1
CASSVDTSGRAYTGELFF	TGTGCCAGCAGTGTGGATACTAGCGGGAGGGCCTACACCGGGGAGCTGTTTTTT	many	TRBD2	TRBJ2-2	TRBV2
CSAPPLAANSYEQYF	TGCAGTGCTCCCCCTCTAGCGGCCAACTCCTACGAGCAGTACTTC	many	TRBD2	TRBJ2-7	TRBV20-1
CSGGDRSGRVLDEQFF	TGCAGTGGAGGGGATCGCAGCGGGAGGGTGTTGGATGAGCAGTTCTTC	once	TRBD2	TRBJ2-1	TRBV20-1
CSARESRWDREGNIQYF	TGCAGTGCTAGAGAATCGCGGTGGGACAGGGAGGGAAACATTCAGTACTTC	many	TRBD1	TRBJ2-4	TRBV20-1
CASSFVAHEQFF	TGTGCCAGCAGCTTTGTAGCGCATGAGCAGTTCTTC	once	.	TRBJ2-1	TRBV7-2
CSARTRHEQYF	TGCAGCGCCCGGACGCGACACGAGCAGTACTTC	few	.	TRBJ2-7	TRBV29-1
CAISLGLAGVGEETQYF	TGTGCCATCTCCCTGGGACTAGCGGGAGTAGGAGAAGAGACCCAGTACTTC	.	TRBD2	TRBJ2-5	TRBV10-3
CASRRVSSYNEQFF	TGTGCCAGCAGACGGGTTAGCTCCTACAATGAGCAGTTCTTC	.	.	TRBJ2-1	TRBV2
CASCPQGLAEKLFF	TGTGCCAGCTGCCCCCAGGGGCTTGCTGAAAAACTGTTTTTT	few	.	TRBJ1-4	TRBV5-5
CASSSLTSGYEQYF	TGTGCCAGCAGCTCCTTGACTAGCGGCTACGAGCAGTACTTC	few	TRBD2	TRBJ2-7	TRBV5-6
CASRSPGQGEAFF	TGCGCCAGCAGATCCCCGGGACAGGGTGAAGCTTTCTTT	.	TRBD1	TRBJ1-1	TRBV10-2
CSATSGYTF	TGCAGTGCCACGTCCGGCTACACCTTC	.	.	TRBJ1-2	TRBV20-1
CASSFSTSGITGELFF	TGTGCCAGCAGTTTTTCTACTAGCGGGATAACCGGGGAGCTGTTTTTT	.	TRBD2	TRBJ2-2	TRBV27